This T cell receptor (beta chain) was sequenced during a study of cytomegalovirus exposure and HLA in healthy donors. Whole-study results and caveats: Reportedly, TCR beta sequences accurately predicted HLA-A and HLA-B alleles in most subjects.

This CDR3 spans 15 amino acids. Losses at the gene ends were 4 bases for V and 2 bases for J; bases not matched to a gene: 2. The germline CDR1 and CDR2 sequences are SGHDT and YYEEEE. About this clone itself: What it binds is unknown.

The PCR made use of 60 Vbeta and 13 Jbeta primers. Clones were read by immunoSEQ multiplex PCR, and TCRdb kept only the in-frame ones, dropping some. This sample's clone table lists 38,000 or so clones. The sequencing input was PBMCs. The chain is built from TRBV5-6 and TRBJ1-5; 11 bases are shared with TRBD1. The clonotype comes from a man under 40 in good health and CMV-seronegative. The CDR3 is CASSRTGGGNQPQHF. CDR3 DNA: TGTGCCAGCAGCCGGACAGGGGGCGGCAATCAGCCCCAGCATTTT.